A single T cell receptor beta chain is shown here with its context. Its specificity is not known. Clones were read by immunoSEQ multiplex PCR, and TCRdb kept only the in-frame ones, dropping some. The table lists about 5,400 clones, 60% to 80% of them singletons. This specimen comes from a study of early stage breast cancer tumors. Study conclusions and caveats: In about 90% of the 16 patients, blood comparison separated tumor from normal breast.

Trimming took 1 base from V and 7 from J, leaving 10 bases between them. Germline assignment: CDR1 SGHAT and CDR2 FQDESV (reference sequence). The CDR3 extends over 13 amino acids. The chain carries TRBV11-1 and TRBJ2-5; D is possibly TRBD1 (5 bases). The source is a person in their sixties with breast cancer. What was sequenced was breast tumor tissue. CDR3 nucleotide sequence: TGTGCCAGCAGCTTAGATCTGCAGGGGACCCAGTACTTC. It is translated as CASSLDLQGTQYF.